This T cell receptor beta chain was retrieved from a study of post-analysis software for immune sequencing data. Built from TCR beta cDNA, the libraries had unique molecular identifiers in them. TCRdb re-called the PCR reads with MiXCR, one entry per CDR3 protein. The sample lists 160,000 or so distinct CDR3 sequences; under 40% were seen once. The CDR3 covers 16 residues. The germline gives CDR1 MNHEY, CDR2 SVGEGT. General observations from the study: The normalized Chao1 diversity of multiple sclerosis patients was significantly lower than that of controls.

About this clonotype itself: The antigen is undetermined. One end of the junction fails to match germline, which may point to a read error.

Sample: blood, taken after autologous hematopoietic stem cell transplantation. V usage is TRBV6-2 or TRBV6-3 and J usage is TRBJ2-4; 9 bases map to TRBD2. The clonotype comes from a girl aged 5-17 years with multiple sclerosis. In DNA form, the CDR3 reads TGTGCCAGCGGTTACGTAGCGGGAGCCCCCAAAAACATTCAGTACTTC. Translated: CASGYVAGAPKNIQYF.